A selection of T cell receptor beta chains follows, all from one sample in a study of blood T cell repertoires in COVID-19. Sequencing used immunoSEQ multiplex PCR; TCRdb keeps in-frame clones, though not all of them. This sample has about 9,000 clones; 84% occur once, and the top ten carry roughly a tenth. The specimen was peripheral blood. These receptors originate from a human donor in a cohort sampled during active COVID-19. The CDR3 runs from the conserved cysteine through the conserved F or W. The D gene is left open where the match is weak. Some rows mark clone size as missing; the rest say once, few, many or name a class of expanded clone.

>TRBD1|once|TRBV7-6|TRBJ2-2
TGTGCCAGCAGCTTTCGGACAGGGGGTATCGGGGAGCTGTTTTTT
CASSFRTGGIGELFF
>TRBD1|-|TRBV7-9|TRBJ2-7
TGTGCCAGCAGCTTAGGCCCGGGACAGGGGGCAGGGGAGCAGTACTTC
CASSLGPGQGAGEQYF
>TRBD2|-|TRBV28|TRBJ2-2
TGTGCCAGCAGTTTAATAGGTAGCGGGGGGACCGGGGAGCTGTTTTTT
CASSLIGSGGTGELFF
>-|large|TRBV16|TRBJ2-5
TGTGCCAGCAGCCAATCGGCCAAACAGGAGACCCAGTACTTC
CASSQSAKQETQYF
>TRBD2|-|TRBV14|TRBJ2-4
TGTGCCAGCAGCCCTGCGGGGGGTACAGCCAAAAACATTCAGTACTTC
CASSPAGGTAKNIQYF
>-|-|TRBV27|TRBJ2-7
TGTGCCAGCAGTTTAGCGGGGAACCTCTACGAGCAGTACTTC
CASSLAGNLYEQYF
>-|-|TRBV4-3|TRBJ1-4
TGCGCCAGCAGCCAAGATCGCAGGGTTATGGGTGAAAAACTGTTTTTT
CASSQDRRVMGEKLFF
>-|-|TRBV27|TRBJ2-7
TGTGCCAGCAGTGCGTTGGACACCCTTTTCTTCGAGCAGTACTTC
CASSALDTLFFEQYF
>TRBD1|-|TRBV10-3|TRBJ1-4
TGTGCCATCAGTGGACAACAGGGGGCCGATGAAAAACTGTTTTTT
CAISGQQGADEKLFF
>-|-|TRBV30|TRBJ2-1
TGTGCCTGGAGAGTCGCAGGCAGACGATTTAACAATGAGCAGTTCTTC
CAWRVAGRRFNNEQFF
>-|-|TRBV7-9|TRBJ1-1
TGTGCCAGCAGCTTAGGAGGGAACCCGAACACTGAAGCTTTCTTT
CASSLGGNPNTEAFF
>TRBD1|-|TRBV10-3|TRBJ2-7
TGTGCCATCAGAGGGACAGAGTTCTACGAGCAGTACTTC
CAIRGTEFYEQYF
>-|-|TRBV4-3|TRBJ1-1
TGCGCCAGCAGCCGCGACTTCGACAGGTCGGGGACTGAAGCTTTCTTT
CASSRDFDRSGTEAFF
>-|once|TRBV5-1|TRBJ2-7
TGCGCCAGCAGCTTGGGGCTAGCGCCAGGCGAGCAGTACTTC
CASSLGLAPGEQYF
>TRBD1|-|TRBV6-2/TRBV6-3|TRBJ1-6
TGTGCCAGCAGTTACGGGTCAGGGGGGAATTCACCCCTCCACTTT
CASSYGSGGNSPLHF
>TRBD2|-|TRBV4-1|TRBJ2-2
TGCGCCAGCAGCCAAGAGACGGGGGGATTCACCGGGGAGCTGTTTTTT
CASSQETGGFTGELFF
>TRBD1|-|TRBV5-1|TRBJ1-6
TGCGCCAGCAGCCCTGGACAGGATAATTCACCCCTCCACTTT
CASSPGQDNSPLHF
>-|-|TRBV11-3|TRBJ2-7
TGTGCCAGCAGCTTATCAGGGGAAGCCTTCATGTACTTC
CASSLSGEAFMYF
>-|-|TRBV30|TRBJ2-4
TGTGCCTGGGCCCGGGACAAAGGAGCCATTCAGTACTTC
CAWARDKGAIQYF
>TRBD1|-|TRBV30|TRBJ2-3
TGTGCCTGGAGACCCAGGGGGCGAGGTACAGATACGCAGTATTTT
CAWRPRGRGTDTQYF
>TRBD1|-|TRBV3-1/TRBV3-2|TRBJ1-2
TGTGCCAGCAGCCGGACAGGGTATGGCTACACCTTC
CASSRTGYGYTF
>TRBD1|-|TRBV6-6|TRBJ1-3
TGTGCCAGCAGTTACTCGACAGGGGCCGGAAACACCATATATTTT
CASSYSTGAGNTIYF
>TRBD1|-|TRBV10-1|TRBJ1-2
TGCGCCAGCACGACACCGGGACAGGTGGAGCGGAGTGAAGGCTACACCTTC
CASTTPGQVERSEGYTF
>-|-|TRBV10-1|TRBJ2-5
TGCGCCAGCAGTACCTCACGGGGGTACTGGCAAATTGCCCAAGAGACCCAGTACTTC
CASSTSRGYWQIAQETQYF
>-|-|TRBV7-9|TRBJ2-5
TGTGCCAGCAGCACAACCAGGGATCAAGAGACCCAGTACTTC
CASSTTRDQETQYF
>TRBD1|-|TRBV27|TRBJ1-6
TGTGCCAGCAGGCGCGACAGGGGATTTAATTCACCCCTCCACTTT
CASRRDRGFNSPLHF
>TRBD1|-|TRBV6-1|TRBJ1-2
TGTGCCAGCAGTGAAATTGAGGGGGCAGACTATGGCTACACCTTC
CASSEIEGADYGYTF
>-|-|TRBV11-2|TRBJ1-3
TGTGCCAGCAGCTTGTACAGTTCAGACTCTGGAAACACCATATATTTT
CASSLYSSDSGNTIYF
>TRBD1|-|TRBV10-2|TRBJ1-6
TGCGCCAGCAGCCTCGGGAAGGGGGCCCATAATTCACCCCTCCACTTT
CASSLGKGAHNSPLHF
>-|-|TRBV30|TRBJ2-1
TGTGCCTGGACCCTAAAAAATGAGCAGTTCTTC
CAWTLKNEQFF
>-|once|TRBV5-6|TRBJ2-5
TGTGCCAGCAGCTTGGGGACAGTGGATAACCAAGAGACCCAGTACTTC
CASSLGTVDNQETQYF
>-|-|TRBV30|TRBJ2-7
TGTGCCTGGAGTGTAGGGGCCCAGACCTACGAGCAGTACTTC
CAWSVGAQTYEQYF
>TRBD2|once|TRBV13|TRBJ2-3
TGTGCCAGCAGCTGGACTAGCGAGGCAGATACGCAGTATTTT
CASSWTSEADTQYF
>-|-|TRBV23-1|TRBJ1-2
TGCGCCAGCAGTCGCCGCCTCGGGGGGCGGCCCTATGGCTACACCTTC
CASSRRLGGRPYGYTF
>-|-|TRBV18|TRBJ1-1
TGTGCCAGCTCATTAGAACAGGGATCGAACACTGAAGCTTTCTTT
CASSLEQGSNTEAFF
>-|few|TRBV20-1|TRBJ2-5
TGCAGTGCTAGTATTCGGGGGCAAGAGACCCAGTACTTC
CSASIRGQETQYF
>TRBD1|-|TRBV27|TRBJ2-7
TGTGCCAGCAGTTCCCCGGGACAGGGTTCGCGGGAGCAGTACTTC
CASSSPGQGSREQYF
>TRBD1|-|TRBV6-5|TRBJ1-2
TGTGCCAGCAGTTACGGGACAGGGAGCTATGGCTACACCTTC
CASSYGTGSYGYTF
>-|-|TRBV4-3|TRBJ2-6
TGCGCCAGCAGCCGCCTAGGGGTCTCTGGGGCCAACGTCCTGACTTTC
CASSRLGVSGANVLTF
>-|few|TRBV10-3|TRBJ1-3
TGTGCCATCAGTGACGGGAGCTCTGGAAACACCATATATTTT
CAISDGSSGNTIYF